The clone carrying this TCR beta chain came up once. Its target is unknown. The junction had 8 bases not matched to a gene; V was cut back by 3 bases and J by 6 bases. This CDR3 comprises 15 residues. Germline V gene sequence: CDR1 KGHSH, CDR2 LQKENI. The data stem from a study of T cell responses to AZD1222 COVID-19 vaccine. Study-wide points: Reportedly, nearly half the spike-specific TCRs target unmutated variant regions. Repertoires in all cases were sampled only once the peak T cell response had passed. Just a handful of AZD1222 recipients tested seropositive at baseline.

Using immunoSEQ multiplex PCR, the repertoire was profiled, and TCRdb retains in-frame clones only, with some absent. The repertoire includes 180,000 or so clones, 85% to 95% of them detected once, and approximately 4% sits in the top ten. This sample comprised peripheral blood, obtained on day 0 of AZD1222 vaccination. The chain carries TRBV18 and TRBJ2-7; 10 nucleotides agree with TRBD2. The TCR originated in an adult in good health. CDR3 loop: CASSPNSGRAVEQYF. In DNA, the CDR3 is TGTGCCAGCTCACCGAACAGCGGGAGGGCCGTCGAGCAGTACTTC.